This T cell receptor beta chain derives from a study of metastatic and nonmetastatic thyroid tumors. In germline, CDR1 is MNHNS, CDR2 SASEGT. The CDR3 is 14 residues long. Trimming removed 5 bases at V and 3 bases at J, with 11 bases between. As handled by the study authors: The study built a papillary thyroid cancer distant-metastasis classifier from CDR3 differences across clinicopathological groups. TCRdb re-analyzed the PCR reads through MiXCR. TCRdb, rather than the study authors, made the V and J calls. The sample carries tens of thousands of clones, more than 9.5% recorded once. Thyroid surgery was preceded by no treatment in any patient.

Sequencing was carried out using blood. This sequence joins TRBV6-1 and TRBJ1-5, with D perhaps TRBD1 (5 bases). The receptor comes from a female donor with papillary thyroid cancer or a benign thyroid nodule (not recorded which). Some clones in this sample may be carry-over from other donors' samples. The CDR3 region is CASSSGGDNQPQHF. In DNA, the CDR3 is TGTGCCAGCAGTAGTGGGGGGGACAATCAGCCCCAGCATTTT.